The entry below describes one T cell receptor beta chain. What it binds is not known. Clones were read by immunoSEQ multiplex PCR, and TCRdb kept only the in-frame ones, dropping some. This table holds tens of thousands of clones, roughly 80% found once. The data were taken from a study of graft-versus-host responses after intestinal transplantation. Study-wide background: Anti-thymocyte globulin induction was given to all recipients, followed by tacrolimus and steroids for around three years. Study findings and constraints: Present in recipient marrow, GvH clones included some that appeared first in ileum or blood.

The CDR3 is 14 residues long. The V gene's germline CDR1 is MNHEY and CDR2 SMNVEV (reference sequence). Trimming left V 1 base short and J 7 bases short, with 8 bases between. This chain links TRBV27 with TRBJ1-6, with D hard to call. Sequenced material: PBMCs, taken about 38 months after transplant. This clonotype was obtained from a human patient who received an intestinal transplant, so some T cells may come from the graft donor. CDR3 sequence: CASSLYQLNSPLHF. The CDR3, as DNA: TGTGCCAGCAGTTTATATCAACTCAATTCACCCCTCCACTTT.